The 15 T cell receptor beta chains below all came from one sample that was sequenced in a study of blood T cell repertoires in COVID-19. TCRdb keeps only in-frame clones here, not all; method: immunoSEQ multiplex PCR. The table includes under 250,000 clones, approximately 81% detected once. The material sequenced was peripheral blood. The receptors were gathered from a woman older than 75 with acute or convalescent COVID-19.

In regard to this clone: This specimen includes other DNA sequences encoding the same CDR3. This chain joins TRBV7-9 and TRBJ2-7; 7 bases match TRBD2. The CDR3 consists of 14 residues. Unmatched junction bases numbered 10, after V lost 8 bases and J lost 3 bases. Germline CDR1 and CDR2: SEHNR and FQNEAQ (reference sequence). The CDR3 DNA is TGTGCCAGCTCACTTGGGGGGGGGATCTACGAGCAGTACTTC. It codes for CASSLGGGIYEQYF.

V is TRBV7-6 and J is TRBJ1-2; 8 bases match TRBD1. With V trimmed by 5 bases and J by 7 bases, 6 bases remained unmatched. Germline-derived CDR1 and CDR2 are SGHVS and FNYEAQ. The CDR3 runs 13 residues. The CDR3: CASSRGQGSGYTF. The CDR3 nucleotides are TGTGCCAGCAGCCGCGGACAGGGAAGTGGCTACACCTTC.

The V call is TRBV21-1, the J call TRBJ2-1; TRBD2 is the table's D call, not checked against the DNA. TRBV21-1 is a pseudogene locus. The length of the CDR3 is 19 residues. In DNA form, the CDR3 reads TGTGCCAGCAGCAAAGCCCCCCCTACTTCAGCGGGGGTATACAATGAGCAGTTCTTC. Translating gives CASSKAPPTSAGVYNEQFF.

The rearrangement joins TRBV6-2 or TRBV6-3 to TRBJ1-1, with D maybe TRBD1 (6 bases). With 6 bases removed from V and 0 bases from J, the gap between germline ends came to 17 bases. The CDR3 has 16 residues. Germline CDR1 MNHEY, CDR2 SVGEGT. The CDR3 is CASSPPPGQVNTEAFF. The CDR3 DNA sequence: TGTGCCAGCAGCCCCCCTCCGGGACAAGTGAACACTGAAGCTTTCTTT.

The chain is built from TRBV7-8 and TRBJ2-5; TRBD2 matches at 8 bases. This CDR3 contains 14 residues. The trim removed 5 bases at V and 5 bases at J, leaving 7 bases unmatched. Germline CDR1 is SGHVS and CDR2 is FQNEAQ. The CDR3 sequence: CASSPGLAAETQYF. The CDR3 nucleotides read TGTGCCAGCAGCCCTGGACTAGCTGCGGAGACCCAGTACTTC.

The gene calls are TRBV7-2 and TRBJ2-1, with 9 bases aligning to TRBD1. This CDR3 region has 14 residues. CDR1 and CDR2 (germline): SGHTA, FQGNSA. Unmatched junction bases numbered 2, after V lost 3 bases and J lost 5 bases. CDR3 residues: CASSLDRGNNEQFF. CDR3 bases: TGTGCCAGCAGCTTGGACAGGGGAAACAATGAGCAGTTCTTC. Filled out from reference TRBV7-2 and TRBJ2-1, the complete variable domain reads GAGVSQSPSNKVTEKGKDVELRCDPISGHTALYWYRQSLGQGLEFLIYFQGNSAPDKSGLPSDRFSAERTGGSVSTLTIQRTQQEDSAVYLCASSLDRGNNEQFFGPGTRLTVL.

This rearrangement joins TRBV3-1 (or the pseudogene TRBV3-2) to TRBJ2-7, with a possible D match to TRBD1 (6 bases). This CDR3 has 15 residues. CDR1 is LGHDT, CDR2 YNNKEL, per germline (reference sequence). With 1 base removed from V and 2 bases from J, the gap between germline ends came to 12 bases. The CDR3 loop is CASSQGPDSTYEQYF. CDR3 nucleotide sequence: TGTGCCAGCAGCCAAGGACCGGACAGCACCTACGAGCAGTACTTC.

This clone was picked up a small number of times. V is TRBV19 and J is TRBJ1-5; D remains unclear. Germline CDR1 is LNHDA and CDR2 is SQIVND (reference sequence). Trimming cost V 6 bases and J 9 bases, with 24 bases left between them. The CDR3 totals 16 residues. CDR3 residues: CASRPNSQVEISPQHF. The CDR3 DNA reads TGTGCCAGTAGACCCAACTCCCAGGTCGAGATATCGCCCCAGCATTTT.

Note on this clone: Other DNA sequences in this sample translate to the same CDR3. The CDR3 reads CASSSDSNYGYTF. The CDR3 DNA reads TGTGCCAGCAGCTCGGACAGTAACTATGGCTACACCTTC. V usage is TRBV5-4 and J usage is TRBJ1-2, with TRBD1 as a possible D gene (6 bases). V was cut by 3 bases and J by 1 base, with 7 bases left in between. This CDR3 has 13 amino acids. CDR1 SGHNT and CDR2 YYREEE come from the germline V gene (reference sequence).

The chain employs TRBV19 and TRBJ2-5, with D possibly matching TRBD1 (6 bases). The CDR3 is 15 amino acids. Germline V gives CDR1 LNHDA, CDR2 SQIVND (reference sequence). V was shortened by 6 bases and J by 1 base, with 15 bases between the two germline ends. DNA of the CDR3: TGTGCCAGTAGGACTACAGGGTCCTTCCAAGAGACCCAGTACTTC. As protein: CASRTTGSFQETQYF.

The chain is built from TRBV12-3 or TRBV12-4 and TRBJ1-6; maybe TRBD1 (6 bases). CDR3 size: 13 residues. Trimming pared 5 bases from V and 10 bases from J, leaving 12 bases between. The CDR3 sequence: CASSGQWRSPLHF. The DNA for the CDR3 is TGTGCCAGCAGTGGACAGTGGCGGTCACCCCTCCACTTT.

This chain connects TRBV28 to TRBJ2-7; no reliable D call. Germline V gene lookup returns CDR1 MDHEN and CDR2 SYDVKM. This CDR3 is 11 amino acids long. V dropped 6 bases and J dropped 1 base, with 4 bases sitting between them. CDR3 DNA: TGTGCCAGCAGCTCTTCCTACGAGCAGTACTTC. Translating it yields CASSSSYEQYF. The full variable domain, completed using reference TRBV28 and TRBJ2-7, is DVKVTQSSRYLVKRTGEKVFLECVQDMDHENMFWYRQDPGLGLRLIYFSYDVKMKEKGDIPEGYSVSREKKERFSLILESASTNQTSMYLCASSSSYEQYFGPGTRLTVT.

This clone occurred a few times. The rearrangement links TRBV6-5 to TRBJ2-2; TRBD2 might be the D (5 bases). Trimming left V 10 bases short and J 5 bases short, with 17 bases between. The germline gives CDR1 MNHEY, CDR2 SVGAGI. The CDR3 is 14 residues long. CDR3 in DNA: TGTGCCATCAGGAGGTCAGTCTCGACCGGGGAGCTGTTTTTT. Translated, it gives CAIRRSVSTGELFF.

The chain carries TRBV9 and TRBJ1-1; 9 bases line up with TRBD1. From germline, CDR1 is SGDLS and CDR2 YYNGEE. J was trimmed by 0 bases and V by 2 bases; bases with no gene match: 11. The CDR3 loop spans 18 amino acids. CDR3 coding DNA: TGTGCCAGCAGCGTTTGGCTCCCGGGACAGGGAATGAACACTGAAGCTTTCTTT. Residues: CASSVWLPGQGMNTEAFF.

The genes are TRBV29-1 and TRBJ1-1; D possibly corresponds to TRBD1 (5 bases). The V end lost 6 bases, the J end lost 1 base, and 12 bases lay between the germline ends. The CDR3 runs to 13 residues. Germline V gene lookup returns CDR1 SQVTM and CDR2 ANQGSEA. The CDR3 nucleotides are TGCAGCGTCTCCAGGGTGGGGAACACTGAAGCTTTCTTT. Protein product: CSVSRVGNTEAFF.